Each of the 30 T cell receptor beta chains below was sequenced from the same sample in a study of regulatory T cells in long-lasting Graves disease. CDR3 regions were amplified by Arm-PCR using iRepertoire HTBI primers to build TCR beta libraries. Via MiXCR, TCRdb re-called the multiplex PCR reads, giving one row per CDR3 protein. The sample records under 450,000 distinct CDR3 sequences, 20% to 30% being singletons. Time point defined: persistent/refractory GD, antithyroid drugs over 5 years with positive TRAb. Isolated PBMC RNA provided the starting material for the TCR library. This specimen was peripheral blood mononuclear cells (PBMCs), taken when the disease was refractory, from a patient treated with antithyroid drugs. Receptors were obtained from a female donor with Graves disease.

This clonotype turned up a few times. This chain uses TRBV4-2 with TRBJ2-7, with 7 bases fitting TRBD1. The CDR3 loop spans 16 amino acids. The trim removed 2 bases at V and 3 bases at J, leaving 10 bases unmatched. Germline V gene data show CDR1 as LGHNA and CDR2 as YNFKEQ. The CDR3 spells CASSQLTGTAFYEQYF. CDR3 sequence (DNA): TGTGCCAGCAGCCAATTAACCGGGACAGCCTTCTACGAGCAGTACTTC.

Concerning this clonotype: This may be a read error, as it is one base from a much larger clone. The V and J genes are TRBV28 and TRBJ2-7; 7 nucleotides align to TRBD2. The CDR3 extends over 19 amino acids. Germline V gene lookup returns CDR1 MDHEN and CDR2 SYDVKM. Losses at the gene ends were 2 bases for V and 0 bases for J; bases not matched to a gene: 16. The CDR3 loop reads CASSLLPGLRTPHSYEQYF. In nucleotides, the CDR3 is TGTGCCAGCAGTTTACTGCCGGGACTAAGGACCCCCCACTCCTACGAGCAGTACTTC. The full variable domain, completed using reference TRBV28 and TRBJ2-7, is DVKVTQSSRYLVKRTGEKVFLECVQDMDHENMFWYRQDPGLGLRLIYFSYDVKMKEKGDIPEGYSVSREKKERFSLILESASTNQTSMYLCASSLLPGLRTPHSYEQYFGPGTRLTVT.

This clonotype has more than one count but fewer than ten. The chain combines TRBV13 with TRBJ2-7; 8 bases are shared with TRBD2. V shed 5 bases, J shed 7 bases, and the junction held 19 bases outside the gene matches. This CDR3 comprises 17 residues. The V gene's germline CDR1 is PRHDT and CDR2 FYEKMQ (reference sequence). The DNA of the CDR3 is TGTGCCAGCAGCCCCATATCAAGCGGGAGACCCCTGGGGGAGCAGTACTTC. Protein: CASSPISSGRPLGEQYF.

V and J are TRBV30 and TRBJ2-7; a possible D gene is TRBD1 (5 bases). The V end was cut by 4 bases, the J end by 5 bases, with 18 bases between. Germline-derived CDR1 and CDR2 are GTSNPN and SVGIG (reference sequence). This CDR3 spans 14 amino acids. The CDR3 protein is CAWKKEAGLNEQYF. The CDR3 DNA reads TGTGCCTGGAAAAAGGAAGCAGGGTTGAACGAGCAGTACTTC.

This clonotype was recorded only once. The rearrangement uses TRBV28 and TRBJ2-6, with D possibly matching TRBD2 (5 bases). In germline, CDR1 is MDHEN, CDR2 SYDVKM. CDR3 size: 13 residues. V shed 8 bases and J shed 0 bases, with 5 bases lying between them. Written as DNA, the CDR3 is TGTGCCAGCGGGAGCTCTGGGGCCAACGTCCTGACTTTC. It encodes CASGSSGANVLTF.

This clonotype occurred many times. The genes are TRBV6-1 and TRBJ2-7; D may match TRBD1 or TRBD2 (5 bases each). Trimming removed 6 bases from V and 2 bases from J, with 17 bases in between. The CDR3 runs to 15 residues. Germline CDR1 MNHNS, CDR2 SASEGT. The CDR3 bases are TGTGCCAGCAGAATCGTGGGACGCGGAACCTACGAGCAGTACTTC. This sequence encodes CASRIVGRGTYEQYF.

The table lists this clonotype with a count of one. The chain uses TRBV10-3 and TRBJ2-2; 11 bases are a match to TRBD1. The CDR3 is made up of 14 amino acids. V was clipped by 6 bases and J by 6 bases; unmatched bases: 3. The V gene's germline CDR1 is ENHRY and CDR2 SYGVKD. The CDR3 DNA reads TGTGCCATCAGCCCGGGACAGGGGGCCGGGGAGCTGTTTTTT. The encoded protein is CAISPGQGAGELFF.

This clonotype occurred many times. The chain joins TRBV6-5 to TRBJ2-7, with TRBD2 identical over 15 bases. CDR1 and CDR2 from the germline V gene are MNHEY and SVGAGI. The CDR3 covers 21 residues. With V trimmed by 2 bases and J by 3 bases, 17 bases remained unmatched. The CDR3 nucleotides read TGTGCCAGCAGTTACAGGACTAGCGGGAGGGCCTTACCCGCGCAAAGCTACGAGCAGTACTTC. Its translation is CASSYRTSGRALPAQSYEQYF.

This clonotype was seen more than once but under ten times. V gene TRBV29-1 combines with J gene TRBJ2-5; D call uncertain. V lost 2 bases and J 2 bases, leaving 3 bases between the germline ends. The CDR3 consists of 11 residues. Looked up from germline, CDR1 is SQVTM and CDR2 is ANQGSEA. CDR3 in DNA: TGCAGCGTTGAACAGCAAGAGACCCAGTACTTC. It encodes CSVEQQETQYF. Together with reference TRBV29-1 and TRBJ2-5, the CDR3 gives the full variable domain: SAVISQKPSRDICQRGTSLTIQCQVDSQVTMMFWYRQQPGQSLTLIATANQGSEATYESGFVIDKFPISRPNLTFSTLTVSNMSPEDSSIYLCSVEQQETQYFGPGTRLLVL.

This clonotype has just a few counts. This chain links TRBV7-8 with TRBJ2-5; a weak D match, TRBD2 (5 bases). V was cut by 3 bases and J by 4 bases, with 15 bases left in between. Looked up from germline, CDR1 is SGHVS and CDR2 is FQNEAQ. This CDR3 comprises 15 residues. CDR3 residues: CASSLWRAPGETQYF. The DNA of the CDR3 is TGTGCCAGCAGCTTGTGGCGGGCCCCTGGAGAGACCCAGTACTTC.

The chain couples TRBV7-6 to TRBJ2-7; 7 nucleotides match TRBD1. Trimming took 5 bases from V and 1 from J; bases not matched to a gene: 5. The CDR3 is 14 amino acids. Germline CDR1 is SGHVS and CDR2 is FNYEAQ. In DNA, the CDR3 is TGTGCCAGCAGCCCTGACAGGGAGTCCTACGAGCAGTACTTC. Protein product: CASSPDRESYEQYF.

Details on this clonotype: The junction and the germline gene differ at one end; a read error may be behind it. The V gene is TRBV24-1, the J gene TRBJ2-1, with D perhaps matching TRBD1 or TRBD2 (6 bases each). The CDR3 is made up of 12 amino acids. Germline V gives CDR1 KGHDR, CDR2 SFDVKD. Written as DNA, the CDR3 is TGTGCCACCCTCATGCGGGACAATGGGCAGTTCTTC. Its protein product is CATLMRDNGQFF.

This clonotype was recorded many times. The CDR3: CASSSQDRSETQYF. CDR3 in DNA: TGTGCCAGCAGCTCCCAAGACCGGTCGGAGACCCAGTACTTC. The V and J genes are TRBV5-6 and TRBJ2-5; D unclear. V dropped 3 bases and J dropped 5 bases, with 14 bases sitting between them. The CDR3 is made up of 14 amino acids. Germline CDR1 and CDR2: SGHDT and YYEEEE.

This clonotype came up many times. The rearrangement uses TRBV7-2 and TRBJ2-7, with TRBD2 identical over 7 bases. Germline assignment: CDR1 SGHTA and CDR2 FQGNSA. There are 14 residues in the CDR3. J gave up 3 bases and V 4 bases, and 6 bases lay outside the gene matches. The CDR3 nucleotides read TGTGCCAGCAGCTCAGGACTAGACTACTACGAGCAGTACTTC. Translated: CASSSGLDYYEQYF.

The chain links TRBV13 to TRBJ1-1; no definite D call. Trimming left V 2 bases short and J 5 bases short, with 0 bases between. The CDR3 spans 10 residues. In germline, CDR1 is PRHDT, CDR2 FYEKMQ (reference sequence). This chain's CDR3 is CASSLTEAFF. In DNA, the CDR3 is TGTGCCAGCAGCTTAACTGAAGCTTTCTTT.

The J gene is TRBJ1-5, the V gene TRBV10-3; perhaps TRBD1 as D (5 bases). The CDR3 runs 14 residues. CDR1 is ENHRY and CDR2 is SYGVKD in the germline V gene. Trimming pared 4 bases from V and 6 bases from J, leaving 13 bases between. The CDR3 region is CAISGSYGGQPQHF. The CDR3 DNA reads TGTGCCATCAGTGGGTCTTACGGGGGTCAGCCCCAGCATTTT.

There are many counts of this clonotype. The chain carries TRBV30 and TRBJ2-5; D gene unclear. The CDR3 runs to 12 residues. The germline V and J ends were trimmed by 0 bases and 2 bases, with 4 bases remaining between them. Germline V gene data show CDR1 as GTSNPN and CDR2 as SVGIG (reference sequence). In nucleotides, the CDR3 is TGTGCCTGGAGTGTAGGGCAAGAGACCCAGTACTTC. It yields the protein CAWSVGQETQYF.

This clonotype showed up just a few times. This chain links TRBV24-1 with TRBJ2-5; 8 bases are a match to TRBD1. The CDR3 runs to 14 residues. The J segment lost 2 bases and the V segment lost 3 bases, leaving 1 base of the junction unmatched. Germline V gives CDR1 KGHDR, CDR2 SFDVKD. CDR3 bases: TGTGCCACCAGTGATCGGACAGGGCAAGAGACCCAGTACTTC. This sequence encodes CATSDRTGQETQYF.

This clonotype was seen ten or more times. This chain uses TRBV28 with TRBJ1-2; the D gene is possibly TRBD1 (5 bases). CDR1 is MDHEN and CDR2 is SYDVKM in the germline V gene. The CDR3 extends over 17 amino acids. Trimming left V 7 bases short and J 7 bases short, with 28 bases between. Here the CDR3 reads CASTPIIGVRGGGGYTF. In nucleotides, the CDR3 is TGTGCCAGCACTCCAATCATAGGGGTTCGGGGAGGAGGTGGCTACACCTTC.

This sequence joins TRBV7-9 and TRBJ1-2; possible D gene TRBD1, 6 bases. V gave up 5 bases and J gave up 8 bases, with 18 bases separating them. Per the germline V gene, CDR1 is SEHNR and CDR2 is FQNEAQ (reference sequence). This CDR3 spans 14 amino acids. The CDR3 reads CASSIQGSPGGYTF. The CDR3 DNA sequence: TGTGCCAGCAGCATACAGGGTAGCCCTGGCGGCTACACCTTC.

This clonotype has only a few counts. The CDR3 DNA sequence: TGTGCCAGCGTAGGGACAGGCCCGTATCAGCCCCAGCATTTT. Translated, it gives CASVGTGPYQPQHF. The J gene is TRBJ1-5, the V gene TRBV6-1; 8 positions match TRBD1. Germline V gene sequence: CDR1 MNHNS, CDR2 SASEGT. Unmatched junction bases numbered 8, after V lost 8 bases and J lost 5 bases. The CDR3 covers 14 residues.

J is TRBJ1-4 and V is TRBV7-3; 7 bases align to TRBD1. The germline gives CDR1 SGHTA, CDR2 FQGTGA. This CDR3 is 13 amino acids long. V was clipped by 1 base and J by 8 bases; unmatched bases: 1. The CDR3, as DNA: TGTGCCAGCAGCTTAAGCAGGGGGGAAAAACTGTTTTTT. Its translation is CASSLSRGEKLFF.

The table lists this clonotype with a count of one. This chain connects TRBV7-2 to TRBJ1-2, with 9 bases aligning to TRBD1. Germline trimming cut 5 bases from V and 8 bases from J; bases unmatched to any gene: 9. Germline lookup yields CDR1 SGHTA and CDR2 FQGNSA. The CDR3 length is 14 residues. This chain's CDR3 is CASSVGDRAEGYTF. The CDR3 coding sequence is TGTGCCAGCAGCGTAGGGGACAGGGCAGAGGGCTACACCTTC.

J is TRBJ1-2 and V is TRBV9, with no clear D. The CDR3 sequence is 15 residues long. Per germline, CDR1 SGDLS and CDR2 YYNGEE. V lost 4 bases and J lost 7, with 20 bases in between. DNA for the CDR3: TGTGCCAGCAGCTCTCAGAGGACGGGTTTTGGTGGCTACACCTTC. As protein: CASSSQRTGFGGYTF.

This clonotype was observed a few times. The V call is TRBV6-1, the J call TRBJ1-1, with a weak D call TRBD1 (5 bases). The V and J ends lost 6 bases and 5 bases respectively, with 19 bases between them. CDR3 length equals 15 residues. Per germline, CDR1 MNHNS and CDR2 SASEGT. CDR3 residues: CASRRTFDVGTEAFF. The CDR3 DNA sequence: TGTGCCAGCAGACGGACATTTGATGTTGGGACTGAAGCTTTCTTT.

The chain combines TRBV2 with TRBJ2-3, with 7 positions matching TRBD1. With V trimmed by 6 bases and J by 4 bases, 10 bases remained unmatched. Germline loops: CDR1 SNHLY, CDR2 FYNNEI. CDR3 length: 15 residues. DNA for the CDR3: TGTGCCAGCAGAGTCGACAGGGCTTCCCCAGATACGCAGTATTTT. This codes for CASRVDRASPDTQYF. The entire variable domain, with the rest obtained from reference TRBV2 and TRBJ2-3, is as follows: EPEVTQTPSHQVTQMGQEVILRCVPISNHLYFYWYRQILGQKVEFLVSFYNNEISEKSEIFDDQFSVERPDGSNFTLKIRSTKLEDSAMYFCASRVDRASPDTQYFGPGTRLTVL.

This clonotype was counted only a few times. The V call is TRBV6-2 or TRBV6-3, the J call TRBJ1-1; the D is unclear. The germline gives CDR1 MNHEY, CDR2 SVGEGT. The V gene lost 5 bases and the J gene lost 4 bases, with 14 bases spanning the gap. The CDR3 is made up of 14 amino acids. The CDR3 loop reads CASSRLSGSTEAFF. In nucleotides, the CDR3 is TGTGCCAGCAGTAGACTAAGTGGTTCCACTGAAGCTTTCTTT.

This chain links TRBV10-2 with TRBJ1-1; a weak D match, TRBD1 (5 bases). Germline assignment: CDR1 WSHSY and CDR2 SAAADI. V shed 0 bases and J shed 3 bases, with 8 bases lying between them. The CDR3 contains 14 residues. The CDR3 loop is CASSESGRDTEAFF. The CDR3 region has the DNA TGCGCCAGCAGTGAGTCGGGCAGGGACACTGAAGCTTTCTTT.

This clonotype showed up just a few times. J is TRBJ1-1 and V is TRBV5-1, with a tentative D call TRBD1 (5 bases). The CDR3 is made up of 15 amino acids. Germline CDR1 is SGHRS and CDR2 is YFSETQ. V gave up 4 bases and J gave up 8 bases, with 21 bases separating them. The CDR3, as DNA: TGCGCCAGCAGCGAAGTGGGGGTCGGGCAGAGAGAAGCTTTCTTT. As protein: CASSEVGVGQREAFF.

This sequence joins TRBV19 and TRBJ1-6; 7 bases agree with TRBD1. This CDR3 is 12 amino acids long. Per germline, CDR1 LNHDA and CDR2 SQIVND (reference sequence). The V gene end was trimmed by 10 bases and the J gene end by 11 bases; junction bases not matched to a gene: 8. This CDR3 reads CATRTGLAPLHF. DNA for the CDR3: TGTGCCACCCGGACAGGTCTCGCACCCCTCCACTTT.